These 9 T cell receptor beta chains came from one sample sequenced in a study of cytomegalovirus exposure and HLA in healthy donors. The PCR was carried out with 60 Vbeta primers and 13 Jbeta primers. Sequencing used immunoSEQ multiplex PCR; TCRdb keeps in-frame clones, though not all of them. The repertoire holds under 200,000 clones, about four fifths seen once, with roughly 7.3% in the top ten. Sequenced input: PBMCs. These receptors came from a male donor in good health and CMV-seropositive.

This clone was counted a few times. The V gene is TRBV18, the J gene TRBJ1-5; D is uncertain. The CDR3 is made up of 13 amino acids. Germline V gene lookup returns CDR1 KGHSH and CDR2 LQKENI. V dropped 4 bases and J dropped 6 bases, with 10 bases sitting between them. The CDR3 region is CASSLAVGQPQHF. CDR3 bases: TGTGCCAGCTCACTGGCGGTGGGTCAGCCCCAGCATTTT.

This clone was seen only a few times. This CDR3 reads CASSLMGENTEAFF. As DNA, the CDR3 is TGTGCCAGCAGCTTGATGGGAGAGAACACTGAAGCTTTCTTT. The V gene is TRBV7-6, the J gene TRBJ1-1; D unclear. The V and J ends lost 3 bases and 1 base respectively, with 9 bases between them. CDR3 length: 14 residues. CDR1 and CDR2 from the germline V gene are SGHVS and FNYEAQ.

The CDR3 reads CASSTWTSGKETQYF. In nucleotides, the CDR3 is TGTGCCAGCAGTACTTGGACTAGCGGAAAAGAGACCCAGTACTTC. The V and J genes are TRBV6-1 and TRBJ2-5, with TRBD2 identical over 10 bases. Germline CDR1 is MNHNS and CDR2 is SASEGT. Losses at the gene ends were 5 bases for V and 3 bases for J; bases not matched to a gene: 6. This CDR3 has 15 residues.

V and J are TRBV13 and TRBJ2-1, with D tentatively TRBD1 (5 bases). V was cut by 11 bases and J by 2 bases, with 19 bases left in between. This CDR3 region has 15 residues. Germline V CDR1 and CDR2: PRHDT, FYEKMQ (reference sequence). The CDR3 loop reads CADSAPPAPYNEQFF. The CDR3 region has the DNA TGTGCCGACAGCGCCCCCCCAGCGCCCTACAATGAGCAGTTCTTC.

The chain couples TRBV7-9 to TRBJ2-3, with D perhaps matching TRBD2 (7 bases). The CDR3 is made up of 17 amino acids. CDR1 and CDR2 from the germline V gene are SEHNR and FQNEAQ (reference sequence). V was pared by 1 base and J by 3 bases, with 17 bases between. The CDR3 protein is CASSLGGGRGGTDTQYF. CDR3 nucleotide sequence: TGTGCCAGCAGCTTAGGGGGGGGCAGGGGTGGAACAGATACGCAGTATTTT.

CDR3 sequence reads: CASSLGGGAGSNGYTF. The CDR3, as DNA: TGCGCCAGCAGCTTGGGGGGGGGCGCCGGTAGTAACGGCTACACCTTC. This chain joins TRBV5-1 and TRBJ1-2; D perhaps matches TRBD1 (6 bases). From germline, CDR1 is SGHRS and CDR2 YFSETQ. This CDR3 spans 16 amino acids. The V and J ends lost 0 bases and 8 bases respectively, with 20 bases between them.

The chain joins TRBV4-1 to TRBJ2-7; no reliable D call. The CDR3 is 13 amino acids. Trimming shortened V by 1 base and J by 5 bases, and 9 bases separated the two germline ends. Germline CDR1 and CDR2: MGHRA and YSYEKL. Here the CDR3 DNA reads TGCGCCAGCAGCCAAGGGCAGGCCGACGAGCAGTACTTC. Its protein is CASSQGQADEQYF.

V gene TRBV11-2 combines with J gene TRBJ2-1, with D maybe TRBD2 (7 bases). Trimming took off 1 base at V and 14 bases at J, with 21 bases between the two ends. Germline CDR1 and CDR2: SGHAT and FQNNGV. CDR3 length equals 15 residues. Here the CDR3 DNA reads TGTGCCAGCAGCTTAGTGGGGGGGCCGAATATTCACGAGTTCTTC. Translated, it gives CASSLVGGPNIHEFF. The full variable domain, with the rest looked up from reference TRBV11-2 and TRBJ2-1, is EAGVAQSPRYKIIEKRQSVAFWCNPISGHATLYWYQQILGQGPKLLIQFQNNGVVDDSQLPKDRFSAERLKGVDSTLKIQPAKLEDSAVYLCASSLVGGPNIHEFFGPGTRLTVL.

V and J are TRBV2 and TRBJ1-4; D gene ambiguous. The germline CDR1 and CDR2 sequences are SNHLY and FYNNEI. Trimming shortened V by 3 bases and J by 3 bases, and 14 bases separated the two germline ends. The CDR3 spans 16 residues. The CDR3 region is CASSEALSDSNEKLFF. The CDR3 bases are TGTGCCAGCAGTGAGGCACTCTCAGACTCTAATGAAAAACTGTTTTTT.